Sequencing of this T cell receptor beta chain was carried out in a study of cytomegalovirus exposure and HLA in healthy donors. CDR3 length: 16 residues. J lost 2 bases, V lost 1 base, and 3 bases had no gene match. The germline V gene has CDR1 LGHNA and CDR2 YSLEER. Primers: 60 Vbeta forward and 13 Jbeta reverse. Data came from immunoSEQ multiplex PCR; TCRdb stores just in-frame clones and leaves some out. The sample comprises some 180,000 clones, around 83% of which are singletons, and about 1.7% rests with the top ten. The receptor comes from a woman aged 18-35 years in good health and CMV-seronegative. Sequencing was done on a sample of PBMCs. The J gene is TRBJ2-3, the V gene TRBV4-3, with 10 bases that match TRBD2. The CDR3 bases are TGCGCCAGCAGCCAAGGGACTAGCGGCTACACAGATACGCAGTATTTT. Translation gives CASSQGTSGYTDTQYF.